Listed below are T cell receptor beta chains from one sample, sequenced in a study of T-cell memory formation after mild COVID-19. MiXCR, applied by TCRdb to the 5' RACE reads, yields one record per CDR3 protein. The sample yields around 300,000 distinct CDR3 sequences, 14% seen once. The sample consisted of PBMCs or a T cell subset sorted from them (not recorded which). The receptors were gathered from a man younger than 35 who had mild COVID-19 (a few samples of this study predate the infection). Cell type and time point are not known. Both conserved end residues are part of each CDR3. The D gene is left open where the match is weak. Size tells how often a clone was seen (once, few, many) or the class of an expanded clone, and some rows leave it out.

j_gene,v_gene,d_gene,abundance,CDR3nt,CDR3aa
TRBJ1-1,TRBV14,.,.,TGTGCCAGCAGCTCCCATAACGATAGGGACACTGAAGCTTTCTTT,CASSSHNDRDTEAFF
TRBJ1-1,TRBV5-1,.,many,TGCGCCAGCAGCTTGGCCTCCCCTACCCGAGGCACTGAAGCTTTCTTT,CASSLASPTRGTEAFF
TRBJ1-4,TRBV6-6,TRBD1,.,TGTGCCAGCCATAGGGGGCAATCTAATGAAAAACTGTTTTTT,CASHRGQSNEKLFF
TRBJ1-5,TRBV7-2,.,.,TGTGCCAGCAGCTCCCGGGCCCATAGCAATCAGCCCCAGCATTTT,CASSSRAHSNQPQHF
TRBJ2-1,TRBV29-1,TRBD2,.,TGCAGCGTGGATCCGGGACTAGCGGACAACGTTTTTGGAGAGCAGTTCTTC,CSVDPGLADNVFGEQFF
TRBJ2-7,TRBV20-1,.,many,TGCAGTGCTAGGTATAACTTAGGGGGAGCGTCCTACGAGCAGTACTTC,CSARYNLGGASYEQYF
TRBJ2-5,TRBV19,.,.,TGTGCCGCTAGGACCCCGGGCAAGACCCAGTACTTC,CAARTPGKTQYF
TRBJ1-2,TRBV28,.,few,TGTGCCAGCAGTTCCCCCCCAGGGAACTATGGCTACACCTTC,CASSSPPGNYGYTF
TRBJ2-1,TRBV5-1,TRBD2,many,TGCGCCAGCAGTATGGCGACTAGCGGGGGCCATGAGCAGTTCTTC,CASSMATSGGHEQFF
TRBJ1-2,TRBV19,.,.,TGTGCCAGTAGTCCTCGACAGCCTGGAGGCTATGGCTACACCTTC,CASSPRQPGGYGYTF
TRBJ1-5,TRBV6-7,.,.,TGTGCCAGCAAACAGGGTGATCAGCCCCAGCATTTT,CASKQGDQPQHF
TRBJ1-3,TRBV20-1,.,.,TGCAGTGCTAGGAACGACGGCTCTGGAAACACCATATATTTT,CSARNDGSGNTIYF
TRBJ2-4,TRBV7-2,.,few,TGTGCCAGCAGCTTAGCGGGGGGCCCCCTAGCCAAAAACATTCAGTACTTC,CASSLAGGPLAKNIQYF
TRBJ2-1,TRBV29-1,TRBD2,few,TGCAGCGTCCGGGCGGGGCTAGCGGGGGAATTCTTC,CSVRAGLAGEFF
TRBJ2-1,TRBV28,TRBD1,few,TGTGCCAGCAGTTCTCAGCCCGGGACAGGCACCTACAATGAGCAGTTCTTC,CASSSQPGTGTYNEQFF